The clone carrying this T cell receptor (beta chain) came up a few times. Its antigen remains unknown. This sample is part of a study of cytomegalovirus exposure and HLA in healthy donors. Both 60 Vbeta primers and 13 Jbeta primers went into the PCR. Profiling relied on immunoSEQ multiplex PCR, and the TCRdb table lists in-frame clones only, not all of them. Found here are 75,000 to 90,000 clones, around 77% of them singletons; the top ten hold 3% to 3.5%. Trimming removed 0 bases from V and 2 bases from J; junction bases left unmatched: 11. Looked up from germline, CDR1 is SGHRS and CDR2 is YFSETQ. The CDR3 covers 18 residues. Study-wide results and caveats: The study labeled under 200 TCR beta chains cytomegalovirus-associated. Earlier analysis found most TCR beta V segments productive about 87% or about 30% of the time.

The specimen sequenced was PBMCs. This receptor was taken from a man in his fifties or sixties in good health and CMV-seronegative. The chain combines TRBV5-1 with TRBJ1-3, with TRBD1 identical over 7 bases. In nucleotides, the CDR3 is TGCGCCAGCAGCTTGGGGACAGGCCCGATAGGAACTGGAAACACCATATATTTT. Its translation is CASSLGTGPIGTGNTIYF.